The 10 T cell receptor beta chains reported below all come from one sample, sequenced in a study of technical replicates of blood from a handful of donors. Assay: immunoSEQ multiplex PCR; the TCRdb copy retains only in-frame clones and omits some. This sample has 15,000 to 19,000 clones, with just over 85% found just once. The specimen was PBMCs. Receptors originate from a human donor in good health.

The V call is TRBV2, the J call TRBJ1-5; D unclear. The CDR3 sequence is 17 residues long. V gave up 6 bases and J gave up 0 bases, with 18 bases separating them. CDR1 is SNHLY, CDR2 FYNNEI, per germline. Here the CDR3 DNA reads TGTGCCAGCAGAGACACGGCCCAACCTAATAGCAATCAGCCCCAGCATTTT. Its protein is CASRDTAQPNSNQPQHF.

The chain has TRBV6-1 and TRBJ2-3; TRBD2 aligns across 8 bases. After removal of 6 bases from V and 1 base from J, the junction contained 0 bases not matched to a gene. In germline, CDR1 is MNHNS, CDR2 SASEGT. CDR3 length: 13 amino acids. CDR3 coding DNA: TGTGCCAGCAGGACTAGCGGCACAGATACGCAGTATTTT. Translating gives CASRTSGTDTQYF.

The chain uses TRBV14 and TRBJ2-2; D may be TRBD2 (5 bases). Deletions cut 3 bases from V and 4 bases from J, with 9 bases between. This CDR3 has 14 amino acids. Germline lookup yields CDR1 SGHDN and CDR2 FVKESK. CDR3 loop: CASSQEVGTGELFF. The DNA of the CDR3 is TGTGCCAGCAGCCAGGAGGTGGGCACCGGGGAGCTGTTTTTT. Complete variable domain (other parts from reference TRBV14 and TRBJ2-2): EAGVTQFPSHSVIEKGQTVTLRCDPISGHDNLYWYRRVMGKEIKFLLHFVKESKQDESGMPNNRFLAERTGGTYSTLKVQPAELEDSGVYFCASSQEVGTGELFFGEGSRLTVL.

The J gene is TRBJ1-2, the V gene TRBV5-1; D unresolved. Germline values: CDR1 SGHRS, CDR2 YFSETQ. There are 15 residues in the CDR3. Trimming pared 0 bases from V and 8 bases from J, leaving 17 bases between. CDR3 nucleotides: TGCGCCAGCAGCTTGGCCCCCGTTACATCGGGGGGCTACACCTTC. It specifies CASSLAPVTSGGYTF.

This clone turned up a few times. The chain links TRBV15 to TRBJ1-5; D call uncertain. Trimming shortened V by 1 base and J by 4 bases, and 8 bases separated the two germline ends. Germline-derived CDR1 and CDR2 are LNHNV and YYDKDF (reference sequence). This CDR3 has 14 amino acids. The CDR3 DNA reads TGTGCCACCAGCAGAGGTCAGGAAAATCAGCCCCAGCATTTT. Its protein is CATSRGQENQPQHF.

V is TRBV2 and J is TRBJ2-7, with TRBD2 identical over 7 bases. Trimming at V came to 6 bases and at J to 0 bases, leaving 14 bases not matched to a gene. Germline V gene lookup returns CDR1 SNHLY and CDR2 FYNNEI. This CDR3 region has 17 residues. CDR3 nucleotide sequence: TGTGCCAGCAGGGGGGGGTTGGAGCGGGTAAGCTCCTACGAGCAGTACTTC. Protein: CASRGGLERVSSYEQYF.

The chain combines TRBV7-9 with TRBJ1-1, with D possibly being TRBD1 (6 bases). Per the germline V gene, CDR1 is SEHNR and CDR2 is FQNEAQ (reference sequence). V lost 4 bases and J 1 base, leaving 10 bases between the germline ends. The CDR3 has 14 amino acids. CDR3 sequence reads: CASSSQGENTEAFF. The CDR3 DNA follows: TGTGCCAGCAGCTCACAGGGAGAGAACACTGAAGCTTTCTTT.

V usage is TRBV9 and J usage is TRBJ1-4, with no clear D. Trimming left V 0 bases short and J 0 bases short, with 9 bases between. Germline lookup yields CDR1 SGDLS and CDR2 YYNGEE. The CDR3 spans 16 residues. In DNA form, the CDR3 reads TGTGCCAGCAGCGTAGAGGGAGCCACAACTAATGAAAAACTGTTTTTT. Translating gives CASSVEGATTNEKLFF.

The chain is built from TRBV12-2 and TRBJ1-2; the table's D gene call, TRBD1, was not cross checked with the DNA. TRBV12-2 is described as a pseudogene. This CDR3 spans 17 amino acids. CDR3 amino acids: CASRTTGTGGYQYGYTF. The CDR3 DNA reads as TGTGCAAGTCGCACCACCGGGACAGGGGGCTACCAGTATGGCTACACCTTC.

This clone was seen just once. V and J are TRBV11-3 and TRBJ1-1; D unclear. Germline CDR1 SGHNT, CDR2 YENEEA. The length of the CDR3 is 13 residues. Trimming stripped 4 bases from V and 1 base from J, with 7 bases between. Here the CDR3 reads CASSYSKNTEAFF. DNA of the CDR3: TGTGCCAGCAGCTACAGTAAGAACACTGAAGCTTTCTTT.